This TCR beta chain derives from a study of T cells in Graves' hyperthyroidism and ophthalmopathy. RNA transcripts served as the template for amplifying TCR beta CDR3 regions. First-round RT-PCR with HTBI primers amplified the TCR CDR3 region. TCRdb re-called the multiplex PCR reads through MiXCR, storing one row per CDR3 protein. The sample holds more than 500,000 distinct CDR3 sequences, 12% to 15% seen once. Those patients with uncontrolled infection, other autoimmune disease, pregnancy or lactation were excluded. Germline V gene data show CDR1 as ENHRY and CDR2 as SYGVKD. The CDR3 has 14 residues. V was clipped by 7 bases and J by 6 bases; unmatched bases: 9. This clonotype showed up just a few times. The antigen remains undetermined. Study results and limitations: Onset of ophthalmopathy came a median approximately 6.5 months after the model predicted it.

This clonotype was obtained from a woman between 40 and 50 years old with Graves' hyperthyroidism. The sample taken for sequencing was blood. J is TRBJ2-3 and V is TRBV10-3; 8 bases line up with TRBD2. As DNA, the CDR3 is TGTGCCATCAAGGACGGGAGGGCGGGGGATACGCAGTATTTT. Amino acids: CAIKDGRAGDTQYF.